This T cell receptor beta chain came from a study of radiotherapy plus CTLA-4 blockade in lung cancer. Here immunoSEQ multiplex PCR was the method, and the copy in TCRdb shows in-frame clones only, minus some. Counted here are about 49,000 clones, roughly 85% occurring once; the ten biggest clones make up about 30%. V lost 0 bases to trimming and J lost 7 bases, with 22 bases between them. The CDR3 has 17 residues. In germline, CDR1 is SQVTM, CDR2 ANQGSEA. Sequences were derived from peripheral blood, sampled from a patient treated with radiotherapy plus ipilimumab. The genes are TRBV29-1 and TRBJ2-1; a possible D gene is TRBD1 (5 bases). This sequence was found in a human donor with non-small cell lung cancer whose response to radiotherapy plus ipilimumab could not be evaluated. The CDR3 reads CSVEDPQQAVTRNEQFF. The CDR3 coding sequence is TGCAGCGTTGAAGATCCCCAACAGGCGGTAACGAGGAATGAGCAGTTCTTC.